This T cell receptor (beta chain) was observed in a study of cytomegalovirus exposure and HLA in healthy donors (dated by TCRdb to 2015 to 2018). Study-level background: In an earlier analysis of 550 to 750 of the donors, 276 Gb of sequence data and approximately 120 million unique TCR beta sequences from approximately 180 million T cells were reported. An early release that covered about 640 HLA-typed donors contained approximately 290 gigabases of sequencing data and about 93 million unique TCR sequences. Of the 300 to 500 genotyped donors, less than 85% were placed in the genetic ancestry cluster associated with self-reported Caucasian donors. The study aimed to test whether cataloging public T cell receptors could reveal signatures of past pathogen exposure. The study profiled the T cell repertoires of about 720 subjects by immunosequencing and related them to cytomegalovirus serostatus. In addition to the first cohort of 666 subjects, a separate validation cohort of over 90 different subjects was used. The study combined high-throughput TCR immunosequencing, statistical association of individual TCRs with disease status, and machine learning to predict cytomegalovirus infection status. To study patterns of TCR occurrence, a later analysis re-analyzed previously published TCR beta repertoires from 666 donors and added high-resolution HLA genotyping. Rather than drawing on any new phenotypic data, the later analysis identified candidate immune exposures from TCR beta sequences and the way those sequences occurred across donors. An earlier analysis of fewer than 750 of the donors used high-throughput TCR beta sequencing to judge whether each TCR beta V gene segment behaved as functional or pseudogenic. Donor age, sex, ethnicity and CMV serostatus were collected together with the repertoire data. Genome-wide SNP genotypes for about three fifths of the 666 donors were used in a later genetic analysis, which treated that subset as a discovery cohort. Every discovery cohort repertoire had been produced on one sequencing platform. Both class I and class II loci were covered by HLA typing, at four-digit resolution. The number of donors typed differed by locus, with roughly 629-640 for A, B, C, DRB1 and DQB1, more than 500 for DQA1, about 610 for DPA1, and around 450 for DPB1. Several DR-DQ haplotypes were treated as single units for association and clustering because of strong linkage in the cohort. On average, about 240,000 unique TCR beta nucleotide sequences were sequenced per donor among a few hundred genotyped donors of the cohort, with 15% to 20% of those sequences being non-productive.

CDR1 and CDR2 (MGHRA, YSYEKL) derive from the germline V gene. The CDR3 spans 13 residues, from the cysteine through the phenylalanine. Only CDR3 DNA remains: 39 bases, in frame from the first base. The receptor library was made with the immunoSEQ multiplex PCR assay. A mixture of 60 forward primers for TCR Vbeta segments and 13 reverse primers for TCR Jbeta segments was used in the multiplex PCR. The CDR3 region of rearranged TCR beta genes was amplified from genomic DNA by a multiplex PCR assay. The amplified TCR beta libraries were sequenced on the Illumina HiSeq System as 87-base-pair reads. The published analysis was carried out like this. In a later analysis, some 80 million unique TCR beta chains were counted across the 500 to 850 repertoires, and roughly 11 million of these chains were shared by at least two donors. Raw reads were error-corrected and collapsed into unique sequences with a nearest-neighbor algorithm that merged closely related sequences to remove PCR and sequencing errors. Alignment of CDR3 sequences to IMGT reference sequences was used to assign V, D and J gene segments. For a sequence to be retained, a match of at least six nucleotides was required to both a V gene segment and a J gene segment. Rearrangements were classified as productive when the CDR3 lacked stop codons and remained in frame with V and J, and all other rearrangements were classified as non-productive. Following IMGT convention, CDR3 was defined as the stretch from the second conserved V-encoded cysteine up to the conserved J-encoded phenylalanine. The earlier analysis of some 580 of the donors excluded any sequence lacking an unambiguous match to a single V gene segment. An earlier analysis of just under 600 of the donors called V segments functional above 56.7% productive rearrangements and segregating when the between-donor standard deviation exceeded 5%. A statistical classification framework was built for diagnosing cytomegalovirus status from the catalog of TCR beta chain sequences. In a later analysis, TCR nucleotide sequences were compared against IMGT/GENE-DB human TR gene sequences so that V and J genes could be assigned. In a later analysis, CDR3 sequences and most-parsimonious VDJ recombination scenarios were assigned using the TCRdist pipeline. In a later analysis, every TCR beta chain was defined by the combination of its CDR3 amino acid sequence and its V-gene family, and reads without a unique V-gene family were dropped. A later analysis removed 600 or so highly shared, low-generation-probability nucleotide sequences to deal with suspected cross-contamination and a sequencing artifact. For each public chain, a later analysis derived a clonal expansion index from normalized ranks of inferred template counts within each repertoire. A later analysis computed generation probabilities with a VDJ recombination model fitted to out-of-frame rearrangements, and checked the results against IGoR. In a later analysis, hypergeometric tests were used to score TCR-TCR, TCR-HLA and TCR-CMV co-occurrence, with a repertoire-size bias correction applied to TCR pairs. In a later analysis, false discovery rates were estimated by permuting HLA or CMV assignments 20 times. In a later analysis, co-occurring TCRs were grouped using DBSCAN, and TCRdist sequence similarity was added for clustering within HLA-allele-positive subsets. Repertoires with fewer than 30,000 or more than 120,000 public chains were left out of co-occurrence clustering, as were a handful of repertoires with anomalous nucleotide sharing. TCRdb obtained this table from immuneACCESS and retained in-frame rearrangements with V and J assigned. These tables miss some clones; where compared with another copy, unresolved V genes account for less than half of the shortfall, and the remainder is unexplained. The V and J calls and clone size are taken from that table; D and trimming were inferred from the DNA. Recorded for this sample are over 70,000 clones; less than 80% of them occurred a single time. The top ten hold around 1.9% of the sample.

Details on this clone: This clone's antigen is unknown. The input lacks base qualities; no much larger clone sits a single base away.

The cohort was made up of about 610 healthy bone marrow donors. At the time of sampling, every cohort member was nominally healthy, though immune exposures that went unrecorded were likely present. The donor tested CMV seronegative and was one of the 352 seronegative cohort members. Each donor provided a peripheral blood sample, and peripheral blood mononuclear cells were used for TCR beta sequencing. The Qiagen DNeasy Blood Extraction Kit was used to extract genomic DNA from the blood cell samples. Results and caveats for the whole study, not just this receptor: While some public TCRs were present in many individuals, most TCR sequences turned up only very rarely across donors. CMV serostatus was the only immune exposure information available for the cohort. In this cohort, only TCR beta chains were sequenced, and detectable features were limited by the absence of alpha or paired-chain data. In an earlier analysis of approximately 590 of the donors, most TCR beta V segments appeared in productive rearrangements about 87% or about 30% of the time, broadly matching IMGT annotations. In a later analysis, 15,000 to 20,000 TCR beta sequences were associated with specific HLA alleles at a false discovery rate of 0.05. In a later genetic analysis, a missense DCLRE1C variant was associated with V-gene and J-gene trimming of TCR beta chains, and the association was replicated in an independent cohort. Some IMGT-functional V segments, including TRBV6-2 and TRBV6-3, could not be distinguished by the 87-base-pair reads and were therefore excluded. Presence/absence analyses assumed roughly uniform sequencing depth across donors, an assumption that may not hold. The classifier was reported to diagnose cytomegalovirus status with high specificity and sensitivity in both the original cohort and the validation cohort. In a later analysis, HLA-associated TCR beta chains showed more clonal expansion and lower generation probabilities than non-associated chains that were equally common. A group of highly shared sequence variants was considered likely to be a technical artifact of the sequencing pipeline. In a later analysis, several top co-occurrence clusters were reported to appear linked to parvovirus B19, influenza, CMV and Epstein-Barr virus. The authors suggested that the approach could potentially be extended to other disease states and immunological phenotypes. A further reported finding was that TCR beta sequences accurately predicted the HLA-A and HLA-B alleles for most subjects in the first cohort. According to a later analysis, TCR association rates differed among HLA loci, with DRB1 alleles showing the most associated TCRs and HLA-C alleles showing the fewest. A later analysis found that most CMV-associated TCR beta chains appeared HLA-restricted, with HLA associations seemingly driven largely by CMV exposure. Compared with the roughly 710-donor mean, donors in an Asian-associated ancestry cluster had fewer N-insertions in productive TCRs, according to a later genetic analysis. When HLA alleles, especially DR and DQ, strongly co-occurred, attributing TCR associations to individual alleles was difficult. Correlated functional status among segregating V segments might reflect linkage disequilibrium, but an unknown experimental factor could not be ruled out. The study listed approximately 150 TCR beta chains as associated with cytomegalovirus. Three of the identified cytomegalovirus-associated TCR beta chains were confirmed in vitro to be specific for cytomegalovirus antigens. Because HLA typing was unavailable for some donors at each locus, only the typed subset was used in association tests. Because counts were too low, about 15 rarely observed V segments, including chromosome 9 orphons, were left out of the earlier analysis of 500 to 650 of the donors.

The source is a man aged 25-45 years in good health and CMV-seronegative. The chain is made from TRBV4-1 and TRBJ2-5, with TRBD2 matching 7 junction bases. Gene TRBJ2-7 matches the end of the DNA better, so the J call may be wrong. The sample comprised PBMCs. CDR3 region: CASSPRTSYEQYF. The DNA reads TGCGCCAGCAGCCCGCGGACTAGCTACGAGCAGTACTTC.